This TCR beta chain was sequenced in a study of technical replicates of blood from a handful of donors. The method was immunoSEQ multiplex PCR; TCRdb's version includes in-frame clones alone and lacks a portion of them. The sample records under 110,000 clones, nearly 96% being singletons. The specimen sequenced was T cells isolated from PBMCs. The TCR originated in a human donor in good health.

The CDR3: CASSLSWRQDYGYTF. In DNA, the CDR3 is TGTGCCAGCAGTTTATCTTGGCGACAGGACTATGGCTACACCTTC. This chain uses TRBV27 with TRBJ1-2; a possible D gene is TRBD1 (6 bases). CDR3 length: 15 residues. V gave up 0 bases and J gave up 3 bases, with 11 bases separating them. Germline CDR1 and CDR2: MNHEY and SMNVEV (reference sequence).